One sample yielded the 11 T cell receptor beta chains listed below, sequenced in a study of T cells in localized non-small cell lung cancer. Clones were read by immunoSEQ multiplex PCR, and TCRdb kept only the in-frame ones, dropping some. The data show over 25,000 clones, 91% seen once. The source material was PBMCs, sampled before any cancer treatment. The receptor set was obtained from a man aged 40-75 years with stage II lung adenocarcinoma.

For the CDR3, the DNA is TGCAGTTCTCGGGGATATGGCTACACCTTC. It is translated as CSSRGYGYTF. The chain employs TRBV20-1 and TRBJ1-2; D call uncertain. The V end was cut by 8 bases, the J end by 5 bases, with 9 bases between. This CDR3 has 10 residues. In germline, CDR1 is DFQATT, CDR2 SNEGSKA (reference sequence).

The V gene is TRBV19, the J gene TRBJ1-5, with TRBD1 matching over 11 bases. Germline loops: CDR1 LNHDA, CDR2 SQIVND (reference sequence). The CDR3 spans 19 residues. V was pared by 1 base and J by 9 bases, with 17 bases of the junction left unmatched. The CDR3 spells CASSIGRFRGTGGERPQHF. For the CDR3, the DNA is TGTGCCAGTAGTATAGGAAGGTTTCGCGGGACAGGGGGTGAGAGGCCCCAGCATTTT. Based on the CDR3 plus reference TRBV19 and TRBJ1-5, the full variable domain is DGGITQSPKYLFRKEGQNVTLSCEQNLNHDAMYWYRQDPGQGLRLIYYSQIVNDFQKGDIAEGYSVSREKKESFPLTVTSAQKNPTAFYLCASSIGRFRGTGGERPQHFGDGTRLSIL.

J is TRBJ2-1 and V is TRBV12-5; D uncertain. Germline V gene lookup returns CDR1 LGHNT and CDR2 FRNRAP. The CDR3 extends over 12 amino acids. V was pared by 7 bases and J by 3 bases, with 7 bases between. CDR3: CASAPDYNEQFF. The CDR3, as DNA: TGTGCTAGTGCCCCGGACTACAATGAGCAGTTCTTC.

The rearrangement uses TRBV15 and TRBJ2-1, with D unresolved. CDR3 length: 12 amino acids. Germline assignment: CDR1 LNHNV and CDR2 YYDKDF (reference sequence). The V end was cut by 1 base, the J end by 6 bases, with 4 bases between. For the CDR3, the DNA is TGTGCCACCAGCAGAGGATCCAATGAGCAGTTCTTC. Its protein product is CATSRGSNEQFF.

The chain recombines TRBV7-9 with TRBJ2-2; D might be TRBD1 (5 bases). Deletions cut 3 bases from V and 4 bases from J, with 12 bases between. There are 15 residues in the CDR3. Germline values: CDR1 SEHNR, CDR2 FQNEAQ (reference sequence). As DNA, the CDR3 is TGTGCCAGCAGCTTTGGGATAGGGGTCACCGGGGAGCTGTTTTTT. This codes for CASSFGIGVTGELFF.

About this clone: A much bigger clone sits one base away, suggesting this may be a read error. Additional DNA sequences in this sample encode the identical CDR3. The rearrangement joins TRBV9 to TRBJ1-3; D is perhaps TRBD1 (5 bases). V lost 0 bases and J 4 bases, leaving 5 bases between the germline ends. Germline V gene sequence: CDR1 SGDLS, CDR2 YYNGEE. The CDR3 runs 13 residues. The CDR3 nucleotides are TGTGCCAGCAGCGTAGAGGGGGGAAACACCATATATTTT. Amino acids: CASSVEGGNTIYF.

The chain is built from TRBV7-2 and TRBJ2-7; D possibly corresponds to TRBD2 (6 bases). Germline assignment: CDR1 SGHTA and CDR2 FQGNSA. CDR3 length equals 15 residues. Trimming pared 2 bases from V and 4 bases from J, leaving 15 bases between. The CDR3 sequence: CASSLYRGTGYEQYF. CDR3 DNA sequence: TGTGCCAGCAGCTTATACCGGGGGACGGGTTACGAGCAGTACTTC.

The rearrangement links TRBV18 to TRBJ2-7; TRBD2 matches at 7 bases. The V gene's germline CDR1 is KGHSH and CDR2 LQKENI. Trimming cost V 6 bases and J 6 bases; bases outside gene matches: 8. The CDR3 extends over 13 amino acids. In DNA form, the CDR3 reads TGTGCCAGCTCGGGGCGGGAGATGGGCGAGCAGTACTTC. Its protein is CASSGREMGEQYF.

The J gene is TRBJ1-2, the V gene TRBV28, with 10 bases aligning to TRBD1. Germline CDR1 and CDR2: MDHEN and SYDVKM. This CDR3 has 19 residues. V gave up 7 bases and J gave up 4 bases; unmatched junction bases: 21. The CDR3 nucleotides read TGTGCCAGCACCGTATTTGGGTCCCCGAGACAGGGGGCAGGCTATGGCTACACCTTC. The encoded protein is CASTVFGSPRQGAGYGYTF.

V is TRBV6-1 and J is TRBJ2-1; the D is unclear. V dropped 2 bases and J dropped 4 bases, with 9 bases sitting between them. The CDR3 extends over 14 amino acids. The V gene's germline CDR1 is MNHNS and CDR2 SASEGT. Here the CDR3 DNA reads TGTGCCAGCAGTGAAACAGAGATATACAATGAGCAGTTCTTC. It yields the protein CASSETEIYNEQFF.

The rearrangement links TRBV19 to TRBJ1-1, with no clear D. This CDR3 has 14 residues. The V end was cut by 0 bases, the J end by 0 bases, with 5 bases between. The V gene's germline CDR1 is LNHDA and CDR2 SQIVND (reference sequence). The CDR3 bases are TGTGCCAGTAGTATAGACGGGGTGAACACTGAAGCTTTCTTT. Translation gives CASSIDGVNTEAFF.